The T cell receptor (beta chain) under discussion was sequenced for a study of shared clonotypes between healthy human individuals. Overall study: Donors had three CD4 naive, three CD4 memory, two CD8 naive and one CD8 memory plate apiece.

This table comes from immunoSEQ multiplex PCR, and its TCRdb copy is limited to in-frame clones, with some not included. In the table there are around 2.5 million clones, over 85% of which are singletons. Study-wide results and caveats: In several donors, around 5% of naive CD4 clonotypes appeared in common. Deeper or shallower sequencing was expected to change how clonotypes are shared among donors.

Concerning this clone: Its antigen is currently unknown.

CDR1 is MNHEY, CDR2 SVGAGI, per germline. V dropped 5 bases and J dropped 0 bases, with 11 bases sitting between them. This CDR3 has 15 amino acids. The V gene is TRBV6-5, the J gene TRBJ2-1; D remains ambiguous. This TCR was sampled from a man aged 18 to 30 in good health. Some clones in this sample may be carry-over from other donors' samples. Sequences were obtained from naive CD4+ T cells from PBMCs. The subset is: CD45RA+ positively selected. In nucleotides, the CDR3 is TGTGCCAGCAGTATCGGATTAAGCTCCTACAATGAGCAGTTCTTC. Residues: CASSIGLSSYNEQFF.